Presented here are 27 T cell receptor beta chains from one specimen sequenced in a study of T cell responses to AZD1222 COVID-19 vaccine. Profiled with immunoSEQ multiplex PCR; TCRdb holds only in-frame clones, not every one. The sample shows fewer than 200,000 clones, 80% to 90% of them seen only once. The input for sequencing was peripheral blood, taken 28 days after the second dose of the MenACWY control vaccine. The receptor source for this set is an adult who received the MenACWY meningococcal vaccine as a control.

The CDR3 here is CASSGGVSYEQYF. CDR3 DNA: TGTGCCAGCAGTGGCGGGGTCTCCTACGAGCAGTACTTC. This chain connects TRBV28 to TRBJ2-7; weak D call: TRBD2 (6 bases). The germline V gene encodes CDR1 MDHEN and CDR2 SYDVKM. The length of the CDR3 is 13 residues. Trimming removed 5 bases at V and 0 bases at J, with 8 bases between.

Written as DNA, the CDR3 is TGTGCCAGCAGCTTGGGTCTAGCGGGAGTAACCGGGGAGCTGTTTTTT. Translating gives CASSLGLAGVTGELFF. The chain combines TRBV5-4 with TRBJ2-2; 10 nucleotides line up with TRBD2. The CDR3 has 16 amino acids. J gave up 5 bases and V 0 bases, and 4 bases lay outside the gene matches. The V gene's germline CDR1 is SGHNT and CDR2 YYREEE (reference sequence).

This clone has a single count. CDR3 protein: CASSSSFWGLAGDEQYF. The CDR3 coding sequence is TGTGCCAGCAGCTCCTCCTTTTGGGGACTAGCGGGAGACGAGCAGTACTTC. This sequence joins TRBV7-2 and TRBJ2-7; 14 bases match TRBD2. V was pared by 4 bases and J by 5 bases, with 10 bases of the junction left unmatched. Germline CDR1 and CDR2: SGHTA and FQGNSA. This CDR3 spans 17 amino acids.

The chain carries TRBV28 and TRBJ2-7; possibly TRBD1 for D (5 bases). Germline V gene data show CDR1 as MDHEN and CDR2 as SYDVKM. Trimming cost V 5 bases and J 2 bases, with 13 bases left between them. The CDR3 spans 14 residues. The CDR3 is CASSPSGRTYEQYF. As DNA, the CDR3 is TGTGCCAGCAGTCCGTCAGGGCGGACCTACGAGCAGTACTTC.

V gene TRBV7-2 combines with J gene TRBJ2-3; 10 bases fit TRBD1. Trimming cost V 6 bases and J 4 bases; bases outside gene matches: 7. CDR3 size: 15 residues. The germline V gene encodes CDR1 SGHTA and CDR2 FQGNSA. This chain's CDR3 is CASRAGTGESDTQYF. In DNA, the CDR3 is TGTGCCAGCAGGGCCGGGACAGGGGAATCAGATACGCAGTATTTT.

The chain employs TRBV30 and TRBJ1-6; tentative D call: TRBD1 (5 bases). Germline-derived CDR1 and CDR2 are GTSNPN and SVGIG (reference sequence). Trimming left V 0 bases short and J 9 bases short, with 15 bases between. CDR3 length equals 15 residues. The CDR3 DNA reads TGTGCCTGGAGTGTACCAATCCAGGGTGGTTCACCCCTCCACTTT. Protein: CAWSVPIQGGSPLHF. The variable domain in full, completed from reference TRBV30 and TRBJ1-6, reads SQTIHQWPATLVQPVGSPLSLECTVEGTSNPNLYWYRQAAGRGLQLLFYSVGIGQISSEVPQNLSASRPQDRQFILSSKKLLLSDSGFYLCAWSVPIQGGSPLHFGNGTRLTVT.

The chain joins TRBV28 to TRBJ2-7; D may be TRBD2 (6 bases). Looked up from germline, CDR1 is MDHEN and CDR2 is SYDVKM. The CDR3 loop spans 16 amino acids. Trimming took off 7 bases at V and 2 bases at J, with 21 bases between the two ends. CDR3 nucleotide sequence: TGTGCCAGCATCCCTCAGGAGGGTAGAGGGGCCTACGAGCAGTACTTC. Its protein is CASIPQEGRGAYEQYF. Together with reference TRBV28 and TRBJ2-7, the CDR3 gives the full variable domain: DVKVTQSSRYLVKRTGEKVFLECVQDMDHENMFWYRQDPGLGLRLIYFSYDVKMKEKGDIPEGYSVSREKKERFSLILESASTNQTSMYLCASIPQEGRGAYEQYFGPGTRLTVT.

This sequence joins TRBV12-5 and TRBJ2-2, with D hard to call. This CDR3 is built from 11 residues. Germline-derived CDR1 and CDR2 are LGHNT and FRNRAP. Trimming took 1 base from V and 6 from J, leaving 0 bases between them. The CDR3 bases are TGTGCTAGTGGTTTGGCCGGGGAGCTGTTTTTT. Translated: CASGLAGELFF.

V gene TRBV10-2 combines with J gene TRBJ2-5, with D possibly called TRBD1 or TRBD2 (6 bases each). Germline V gene data show CDR1 as WSHSY and CDR2 as SAAADI. CDR3 length: 14 amino acids. The V gene lost 4 bases and the J gene lost 7 bases, with 16 bases spanning the gap. The CDR3 region is CASSVASRGGTQYF. The CDR3 nucleotides are TGCGCCAGCAGTGTGGCGAGCAGGGGAGGGACCCAGTACTTC.

V gene TRBV10-2 combines with J gene TRBJ1-1; TRBD1 matches at 9 bases. CDR1 and CDR2 from the germline V gene are WSHSY and SAAADI. The ends lost 8 bases at V and 5 bases at J; junction bases unmatched: 6. The CDR3 extends over 13 amino acids. The CDR3 coding sequence is TGCGCCAGCGGCGGACAGGGGAGGACTGAAGCTTTCTTT. The encoded protein is CASGGQGRTEAFF.

The chain joins TRBV4-1 to TRBJ2-7; D is unclear. Germline lookup yields CDR1 MGHRA and CDR2 YSYEKL. V gave up 3 bases and J gave up 5 bases, with 17 bases separating them. CDR3 length: 15 residues. CDR3 in DNA: TGCGCCAGCAGCCAGTCACTTCTGACCAACCACGAGCAGTACTTC. It codes for CASSQSLLTNHEQYF.

This chain connects TRBV27 to TRBJ2-1; tentative D call: TRBD2 (5 bases). The CDR3 has 15 amino acids. Trimming shortened V by 4 bases and J by 2 bases, and 12 bases separated the two germline ends. Germline lookup yields CDR1 MNHEY and CDR2 SMNVEV (reference sequence). In nucleotides, the CDR3 is TGTGCCAGCAGTTCACGGGGTTTAGCCTACAATGAGCAGTTCTTC. Its translation is CASSSRGLAYNEQFF.

This sequence joins TRBV6-5 and TRBJ1-2; 7 nucleotides line up with TRBD1. This CDR3 is built from 15 residues. Per the germline V gene, CDR1 is MNHEY and CDR2 is SVGAGI. With V trimmed by 7 bases and J by 1 base, 9 bases remained unmatched. The CDR3 here is CASISLGQLNYGYTF. CDR3 sequence (DNA): TGTGCCAGCATTTCTTTGGGACAGCTTAACTATGGCTACACCTTC.

The chain couples TRBV6-1 to TRBJ2-7, with TRBD2 matching 9 bases. With 1 base clipped from V and 9 bases from J, the junction kept 4 bases outside the gene matches. Germline CDR1 reads MNHNS; CDR2 reads SASEGT. The CDR3 contains 13 residues. CDR3 in DNA: TGTGCCAGCAGTGAAGGCGGGGGGGCACGGCAGTACTTC. It yields the protein CASSEGGGARQYF.

The chain employs TRBV4-3 and TRBJ2-1, with D perhaps TRBD1 or TRBD2 (5 bases each). Germline V gene sequence: CDR1 LGHNA, CDR2 YSLEER. This CDR3 spans 14 amino acids. Trimming pared 2 bases from V and 9 bases from J, leaving 14 bases between. In DNA form, the CDR3 reads TGCGCCAGCAGCCAATATGGACCCGGGGCTGAGCAGTTCTTC. Its translation: CASSQYGPGAEQFF.

V is TRBV7-8 and J is TRBJ1-5; possibly TRBD1 for D (5 bases). V lost 2 bases and J lost 13, with 18 bases in between. Looked up from germline, CDR1 is SGHVS and CDR2 is FQNEAQ. This CDR3 has 14 amino acids. The CDR3 region has the DNA TGTGCCAGCAGCTTATCCCTCGGGGCAAGCGATCAGCATTTT. Translated, it gives CASSLSLGASDQHF.

This rearrangement joins TRBV7-8 to TRBJ2-5, with D tentatively TRBD1 (5 bases). This CDR3 region has 12 residues. Trimming pared 5 bases from V and 3 bases from J, leaving 7 bases between. The germline CDR1 and CDR2 sequences are SGHVS and FQNEAQ. The CDR3 reads CASSRREETQYF. In nucleotides, the CDR3 is TGTGCCAGCAGCCGCAGGGAAGAGACCCAGTACTTC.

This clone was seen a single time. Germline and junction disagree at one end, which may indicate a read error. In nucleotides, the CDR3 is TGCGCGTCGGGAGGGCCCTCCTACGAGCAGTACTTC. The encoded protein is CASGGPSYEQYF. The V and J genes are TRBV12-3 or TRBV12-4 and TRBJ2-7; 8 bases match TRBD2. This CDR3 has 12 amino acids.

Here the CDR3 DNA reads TGTGCCAGCAGTTACCGGGCTAGCGGAGCCAAAAACATTCAGTACTTC. Amino acids: CASSYRASGAKNIQYF. This chain connects TRBV6-5 to TRBJ2-4, with TRBD2 identical over 7 bases. The junction had 4 bases not matched to a gene; V was cut back by 2 bases and J by 0 bases. The CDR3 totals 16 residues. Per the germline V gene, CDR1 is MNHEY and CDR2 is SVGAGI.

The rearrangement uses TRBV28 and TRBJ1-5; D uncertain. The CDR3 has 15 amino acids. Per germline, CDR1 MDHEN and CDR2 SYDVKM. V lost 5 bases to trimming and J lost 5 bases, with 16 bases between them. CDR3 nucleotides: TGTGCCAGCAGTGAGGGCCAAGTTCGATATCAGCCCCAGCATTTT. Its protein is CASSEGQVRYQPQHF.

This clone was seen a few times. The chain has TRBV28 and TRBJ1-5; D possibly corresponds to TRBD1 (5 bases). V shed 6 bases and J shed 0 bases, with 15 bases lying between them. This CDR3 spans 16 amino acids. Germline CDR1 and CDR2: MDHEN and SYDVKM. This chain's CDR3 is CASRPTGRLSNQPQHF. For the CDR3, the DNA is TGTGCCAGCAGGCCCACGGGACGACTTAGCAATCAGCCCCAGCATTTT.

This chain joins TRBV28 and TRBJ2-1; no clear D gene. The CDR3 spans 13 residues. Trimming shortened V by 6 bases and J by 8 bases, and 14 bases separated the two germline ends. Germline CDR1 and CDR2: MDHEN and SYDVKM. The CDR3 loop is CASRGTVQYEQFF. DNA for the CDR3: TGTGCCAGCAGGGGCACGGTACAGTATGAGCAGTTCTTC.

V is TRBV6-5 and J is TRBJ1-3; D is uncertain. Trimming left V 0 bases short and J 0 bases short, with 9 bases between. There are 16 residues in the CDR3. The germline V gene has CDR1 MNHEY and CDR2 SVGAGI. Written as DNA, the CDR3 is TGTGCCAGCAGTTACTCGAATCTCCACTCTGGAAACACCATATATTTT. This gives the protein CASSYSNLHSGNTIYF.

The rearrangement uses TRBV7-2 and TRBJ2-7; TRBD2 agrees at 10 bases. The CDR3 totals 15 residues. Germline CDR1 reads SGHTA; CDR2 reads FQGNSA. The J segment lost 5 bases and the V segment lost 1 base, leaving 5 bases of the junction unmatched. The CDR3 bases are TGTGCCAGCAGCTTAGATCCTAGCGGGAGTAACGAGCAGTACTTC. This translates into CASSLDPSGSNEQYF.

The rearrangement links TRBV7-9 to TRBJ2-2, with 8 bases matching TRBD1. J lost 4 bases, V lost 4 bases, and 11 bases had no gene match. The CDR3 has 17 amino acids. The germline CDR1 and CDR2 sequences are SEHNR and FQNEAQ (reference sequence). For the CDR3, the DNA is TGTGCCAGCAGCTCGCCCGCCGGACAGGGCATCACCGGGGAGCTGTTTTTT. Translation: CASSSPAGQGITGELFF.

The chain joins TRBV30 to TRBJ1-6; the match to TRBD1 covers 8 bases. Losses at the gene ends were 3 bases for V and 7 bases for J; bases not matched to a gene: 8. CDR3 length: 15 residues. The germline V gene has CDR1 GTSNPN and CDR2 SVGIG (reference sequence). CDR3 sequence (DNA): TGTGCCTGGAGACTCCGGACAGGGCGGAATTCACCCCTCCACTTT. Translated, it gives CAWRLRTGRNSPLHF.

This sequence joins TRBV19 and TRBJ1-5, with a possible D match to TRBD1 (6 bases). Germline CDR1 and CDR2: LNHDA and SQIVND (reference sequence). The CDR3 covers 13 residues. Trimming stripped 9 bases from V and 5 bases from J, with 14 bases between. CDR3 coding DNA: TGTGCCAGCCGGCCGCAGGGGCATCAGCCCCAGCATTTT. Translation: CASRPQGHQPQHF.